The subject of this entry is one TCR beta chain. The antigen remains unidentified. Measured with immunoSEQ multiplex PCR; TCRdb has only the in-frame clones, and not every one. The sample has some 97,000 clones; roughly 88% are singletons. There are 15 residues in the CDR3. Germline V CDR1 and CDR2: ENHRY, SYGVKD. J gave up 6 bases and V 5 bases, and 6 bases lay outside the gene matches. These data originate in a study of identifying expanded T cells in peripheral blood. Collection occurred without any documented infections or immune events in donors. General observations from the study: About 1.2 clones differed between technical replicates, versus about 16 and 19 over time. Across healthy donors, higher total template counts meant significantly greater roughly 2-week count variance.

The source is a person aged 18 to 75 in good health. This chain uses TRBV10-3 with TRBJ2-2, with 10 bases that match TRBD1. What was sequenced was blood. The CDR3 bases are TGTGCCATCAGTCCGGGACAGGGGTGGCCCGGGGAGCTGTTTTTT. Translating gives CAISPGQGWPGELFF.